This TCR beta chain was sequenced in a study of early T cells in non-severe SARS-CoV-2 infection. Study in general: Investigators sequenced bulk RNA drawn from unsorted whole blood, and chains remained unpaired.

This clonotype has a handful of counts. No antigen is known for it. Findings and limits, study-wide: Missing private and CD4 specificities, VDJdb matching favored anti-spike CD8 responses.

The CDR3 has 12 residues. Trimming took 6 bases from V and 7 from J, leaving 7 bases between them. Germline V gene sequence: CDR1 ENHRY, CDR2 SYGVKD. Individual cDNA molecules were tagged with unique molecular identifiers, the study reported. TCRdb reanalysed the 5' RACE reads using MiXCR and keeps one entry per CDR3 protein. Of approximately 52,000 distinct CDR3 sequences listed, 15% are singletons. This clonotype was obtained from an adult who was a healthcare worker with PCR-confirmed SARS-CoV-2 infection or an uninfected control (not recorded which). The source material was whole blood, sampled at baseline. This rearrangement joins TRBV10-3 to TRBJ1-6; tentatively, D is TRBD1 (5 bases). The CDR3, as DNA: TGTGCCATCAGGACAGACAATTCACCCCTCCACTTT. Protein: CAIRTDNSPLHF.